The 12 T cell receptor beta chains given below trace back to one sample, sequenced in a study of T cell responses to AZD1222 COVID-19 vaccine (dated by TCRdb to about 2021). The protocol used for the library was the immunoSEQ multiplex PCR assay. The clones in this table, taken by TCRdb from immuneACCESS, are in-frame only. Not every clone is retained; where verified, under half of the shortfall comes from an unresolved V gene, and the cause of the rest is unknown. The sample records 150,000 to 200,000 clones, 80% to 90% of which are singletons. 6.9% of the sample is in the top ten clones. Interpreted using the paper, the time point label stands for: baseline before first vaccination. Sequencing was performed on peripheral blood, taken on day 0 of AZD1222 vaccination. These receptor sequences come from an adult in good health.

The chain links TRBV4-3 to TRBJ1-2, with D unclear. CDR1 LGHNA and CDR2 YSLEER come from the germline V gene. V was pared by 2 bases and J by 3 bases, with 4 bases between. The CDR3 is made up of 12 amino acids. The CDR3 bases are TGCGCCAGCAGCCAAAGGGACTATGGCTACACCTTC. The encoded protein is CASSQRDYGYTF.

The chain is built from TRBV15 and TRBJ2-7; D not certain. CDR1 is LNHNV and CDR2 is YYDKDF in the germline V gene (reference sequence). The CDR3 is 13 residues long. V lost 1 base and J lost 2, with 6 bases in between. The CDR3 DNA reads TGTGCCACCAGCAGAGGGGTAGCCTACGAGCAGTACGTC. It specifies CATSRGVAYEQYV.

The chain couples TRBV6-2 or TRBV6-3 to TRBJ2-5; 13 bases fit TRBD2. After removal of 5 bases from V and 0 bases from J, the junction contained 6 bases not matched to a gene. This CDR3 spans 17 amino acids. Germline CDR1 is MNHEY and CDR2 is SVGEGT. The CDR3 region has the DNA TGTGCCAGCAGTCGGACTAGCGGGGGCCTGTACCAAGAGACCCAGTACTTC. It translates to CASSRTSGGLYQETQYF.

The chain combines TRBV5-3 with TRBJ1-1, with TRBD1 as a possible D gene (5 bases). TRBV5-3 is labeled an ORF, and its function is uncertain. CDR3 length: 18 residues. V lost 3 bases and J 4 bases, leaving 25 bases between the germline ends. Written as DNA, the CDR3 is TGTGCCAGAAGCTCCGCAAATCGGACAATAGTCTTCCTCACTGAAGCTTTCTTT. It yields the protein CARSSANRTIVFLTEAFF.

This clone has more than one count but fewer than ten. The genes are TRBV5-1 and TRBJ2-1, with TRBD2 identical over 12 bases. Germline trimming cut 4 bases from V and 6 bases from J; bases unmatched to any gene: 5. Germline assignment: CDR1 SGHRS and CDR2 YFSETQ. This CDR3 region has 15 residues. This chain's CDR3 is CASSVWTSGANEQFF. The CDR3 bases are TGCGCCAGCAGCGTTTGGACTAGCGGGGCCAATGAGCAGTTCTTC.

This clone was counted between two and nine times. This rearrangement joins TRBV29-1 to TRBJ2-1; 11 bases fit TRBD2. Germline trimming cut 5 bases from V and 5 bases from J; bases unmatched to any gene: 2. This CDR3 region has 13 residues. Germline CDR1 SQVTM, CDR2 ANQGSEA. CDR3 DNA: TGCAGCGTTTGGGGACTAGCGGACAATGAGCAGTTCTTC. Translated, it gives CSVWGLADNEQFF.

The chain links TRBV3-1 (or the pseudogene TRBV3-2) to TRBJ1-5; maybe TRBD1 (5 bases). Germline loops: CDR1 LGHDT, CDR2 YNNKEL (reference sequence). Trimming removed 3 bases from V and 9 bases from J, with 15 bases in between. The CDR3 extends over 14 amino acids. The CDR3 nucleotides are TGTGCCAGCAGCCATCGGACATCCCCCAGGCCCCAGCATTTT. Residues: CASSHRTSPRPQHF.

The V and J genes are TRBV3-1 (or the pseudogene TRBV3-2) and TRBJ1-5, with 8 positions matching TRBD1. Germline CDR1 LGHDT, CDR2 YNNKEL (reference sequence). This CDR3 has 16 amino acids. V shed 4 bases, J shed 4 bases, and the junction held 9 bases outside the gene matches. In DNA form, the CDR3 reads TGTGCCAGCAGCCCCAACTCGGGACAGGTGAATCAGCCCCAGCATTTT. It translates to CASSPNSGQVNQPQHF.

The chain joins TRBV3-1 (or the pseudogene TRBV3-2) to TRBJ2-3, with D perhaps being TRBD1 or TRBD2 (5 bases each). The CDR3 runs 15 residues. With 5 bases removed from V and 2 bases from J, the gap between germline ends came to 14 bases. CDR1 and CDR2 (germline): LGHDT, YNNKEL (reference sequence). The CDR3 DNA sequence: TGTGCCAGCAGCTACCGGGACCTCACCACAGATACGCAGTATTTT. It yields the protein CASSYRDLTTDTQYF.

The rearrangement joins TRBV12-3 or TRBV12-4 to TRBJ2-7, with 8 bases matching TRBD1. V lost 6 bases to trimming and J lost 9 bases; unmatched junction nucleotides: 10. This CDR3 is built from 13 residues. For the CDR3, the DNA is TGTGCCAGCAGCCCCTCAGGGGGCGGGGTGCAGTACTTC. Translation: CASSPSGGGVQYF.

The CDR3 here is CASSFGGAYGTEAFF. DNA for the CDR3: TGTGCCAGCAGCTTCGGGGGGGCATACGGCACTGAAGCTTTCTTT. The rearrangement joins TRBV7-9 to TRBJ1-1; the D gene is possibly TRBD1 (6 bases). The V end lost 3 bases, the J end lost 4 bases, and 15 bases lay between the germline ends. The germline V gene encodes CDR1 SEHNR and CDR2 FQNEAQ (reference sequence). The CDR3 is 15 residues long. Using reference TRBV7-9 and TRBJ1-1 for the parts outside the CDR3, the full variable domain is DTGVSQNPRHKITKRGQNVTFRCDPISEHNRLYWYRQTLGQGPEFLTYFQNEAQLEKSRLLSDRFSAERPKGSFSTLEIQRTEQGDSAMYLCASSFGGAYGTEAFFGQGTRLTVV.

This chain joins TRBV14 and TRBJ1-2; 7 bases match TRBD1. The CDR3 extends over 16 amino acids. Germline V CDR1 and CDR2: SGHDN, FVKESK. J was trimmed by 5 bases and V by 4 bases; bases with no gene match: 13. The CDR3, as DNA: TGTGCCAGCAGCCTCACAGGGGTTGGAAGGAAGTATGGCTACACCTTC. This encodes CASSLTGVGRKYGYTF.